The 5 T cell receptor beta chains below come from one sample, sequenced in a study of blood T cell repertoires in COVID-19 (dated by TCRdb to the early 2020s). Libraries were prepared through the immunoSEQ multiplex PCR assay. In its TCRdb copy, this immuneACCESS table keeps in-frame sequences only and misses some clones. Where compared with another copy, unresolved V genes explain less than half of these, and the others have no known cause. The sample table records over 200,000 clones; approximately 91% of these occur just once. The ten biggest clones cover around 0.72% of the sample. Sequences were obtained from peripheral blood. These receptors were obtained from a man in his forties with acute or convalescent COVID-19.

J is TRBJ2-2 and V is TRBV15, with 9 nucleotides matching TRBD1. CDR1 is LNHNV, CDR2 YYDKDF, per germline (reference sequence). The ends lost 2 bases at V and 5 bases at J; junction bases unmatched: 6. There are 16 residues in the CDR3. The CDR3 here is CATSRTPDRGTGELFF. CDR3 DNA: TGTGCCACCAGCAGAACCCCGGACAGGGGAACCGGGGAGCTGTTTTTT.

The gene calls are TRBV4-2 and TRBJ1-6, with 10 bases fitting TRBD1. The J segment lost 7 bases and the V segment lost 4 bases, leaving 10 bases of the junction unmatched. The CDR3 totals 17 residues. In germline, CDR1 is LGHNA, CDR2 YNFKEQ. The CDR3 DNA follows: TGTGCCAGCAGCCTCAATCCCCTGGGACAGGGGAATTCACCCCTCCACTTT. This codes for CASSLNPLGQGNSPLHF.

The rearrangement joins TRBV21-1 to TRBJ2-2; TRBD2 was called by the table and not checked on the DNA. TRBV21-1 is an annotated pseudogene. The CDR3 runs to 16 residues. The CDR3 is CASSKGHGTNTGELFF. As DNA, the CDR3 is TGTGCCAGCAGCAAAGGACACGGGACGAACACCGGGGAGCTGTTTTTT.

V gene TRBV9 combines with J gene TRBJ2-7; a possible D gene is TRBD1 (6 bases). The CDR3 is 16 amino acids. V was clipped by 4 bases and J by 3 bases, with 20 bases between them. CDR1 is SGDLS, CDR2 YYNGEE, per germline. CDR3 amino acids: CASSSSSDKGHYEQYF. The CDR3 DNA sequence: TGTGCCAGCAGCTCCTCCTCCGACAAGGGACACTACGAGCAGTACTTC.

The chain employs TRBV28 and TRBJ1-4; 7 bases are shared with TRBD1. V shed 7 bases, J shed 6 bases, and the junction held 14 bases outside the gene matches. CDR1 MDHEN and CDR2 SYDVKM come from the germline V gene. The CDR3 is 16 residues long. CDR3 sequence (DNA): TGTGCCAGCACCCCGGCCTCCCCAGGGGGGTATGAAAAACTGTTTTTT. It codes for CASTPASPGGYEKLFF. Supplemented by reference TRBV28 and TRBJ1-4, the full variable domain reads DVKVTQSSRYLVKRTGEKVFLECVQDMDHENMFWYRQDPGLGLRLIYFSYDVKMKEKGDIPEGYSVSREKKERFSLILESASTNQTSMYLCASTPASPGGYEKLFFGSGTQLSVL.